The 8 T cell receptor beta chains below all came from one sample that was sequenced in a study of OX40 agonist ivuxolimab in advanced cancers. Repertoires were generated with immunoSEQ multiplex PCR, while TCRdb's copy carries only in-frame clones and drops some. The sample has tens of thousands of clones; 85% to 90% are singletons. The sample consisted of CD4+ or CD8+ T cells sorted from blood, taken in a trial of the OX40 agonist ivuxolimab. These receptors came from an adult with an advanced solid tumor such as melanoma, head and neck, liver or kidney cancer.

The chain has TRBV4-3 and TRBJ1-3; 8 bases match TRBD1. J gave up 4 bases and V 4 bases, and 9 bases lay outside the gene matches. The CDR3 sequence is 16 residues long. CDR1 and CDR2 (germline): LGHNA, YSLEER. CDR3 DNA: TGCGCCAGCAGCCCATATCGGACAGGGAGCGGAAACACCATATATTTT. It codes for CASSPYRTGSGNTIYF.

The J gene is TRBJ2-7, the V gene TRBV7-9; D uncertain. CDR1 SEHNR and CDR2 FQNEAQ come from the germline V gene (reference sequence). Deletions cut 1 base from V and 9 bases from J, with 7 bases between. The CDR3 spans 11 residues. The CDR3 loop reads CASSLGRVQYV. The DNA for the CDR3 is TGTGCCAGCAGCTTAGGGAGAGTGCAGTACGTC.

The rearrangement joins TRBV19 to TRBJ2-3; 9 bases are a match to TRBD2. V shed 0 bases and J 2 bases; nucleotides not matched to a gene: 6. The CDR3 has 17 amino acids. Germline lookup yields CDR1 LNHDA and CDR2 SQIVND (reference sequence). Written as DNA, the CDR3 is TGTGCCAGTAGTATAGACCTTAGCGGGGGCCCCACAGATACGCAGTATTTT. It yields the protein CASSIDLSGGPTDTQYF. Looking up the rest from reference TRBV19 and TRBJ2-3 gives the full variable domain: DGGITQSPKYLFRKEGQNVTLSCEQNLNHDAMYWYRQDPGQGLRLIYYSQIVNDFQKGDIAEGYSVSREKKESFPLTVTSAQKNPTAFYLCASSIDLSGGPTDTQYFGPGTRLTVL.

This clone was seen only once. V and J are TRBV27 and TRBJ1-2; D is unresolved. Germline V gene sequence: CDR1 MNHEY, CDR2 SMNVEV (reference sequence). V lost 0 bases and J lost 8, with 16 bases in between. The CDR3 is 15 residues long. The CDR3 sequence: CASSLSSGRRDGYTF. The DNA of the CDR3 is TGTGCCAGCAGTTTATCCTCCGGGAGGCGCGACGGCTACACCTTC.

The CDR3 here is CASSRSIGTSGSPTDTQYF. In DNA form, the CDR3 reads TGTGCCAGCAGCCGATCGATTGGGACTAGCGGGAGTCCCACAGATACGCAGTATTTT. The chain combines TRBV4-2 with TRBJ2-3; 14 nucleotides line up with TRBD2. The V and J ends lost 4 bases and 2 bases, in that order; junction bases with no gene match: 11. The V gene's germline CDR1 is LGHNA and CDR2 YNFKEQ. This CDR3 has 19 residues.

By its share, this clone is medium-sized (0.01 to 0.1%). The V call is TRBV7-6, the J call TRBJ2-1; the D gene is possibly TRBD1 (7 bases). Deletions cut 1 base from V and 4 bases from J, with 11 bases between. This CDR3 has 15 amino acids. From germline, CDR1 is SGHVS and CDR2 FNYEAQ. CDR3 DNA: TGTGCCAGCAGCTTAGTCTCAGGGGGGTACAATGAGCAGTTCTTC. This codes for CASSLVSGGYNEQFF.

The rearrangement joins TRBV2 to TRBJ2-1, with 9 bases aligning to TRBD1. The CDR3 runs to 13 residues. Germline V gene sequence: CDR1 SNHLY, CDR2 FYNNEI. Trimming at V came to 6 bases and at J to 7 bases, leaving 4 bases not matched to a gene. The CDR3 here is CASRGQGGNEQFF. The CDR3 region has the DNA TGTGCCAGCAGGGGACAGGGAGGTAATGAGCAGTTCTTC. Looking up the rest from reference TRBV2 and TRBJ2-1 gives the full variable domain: EPEVTQTPSHQVTQMGQEVILRCVPISNHLYFYWYRQILGQKVEFLVSFYNNEISEKSEIFDDQFSVERPDGSNFTLKIRSTKLEDSAMYFCASRGQGGNEQFFGPGTRLTVL.

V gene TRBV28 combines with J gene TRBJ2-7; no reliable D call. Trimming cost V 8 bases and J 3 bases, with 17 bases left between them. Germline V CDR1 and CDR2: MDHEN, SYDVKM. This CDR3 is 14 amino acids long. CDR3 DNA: TGTGCCAGCTCCCCCCGAACCCCCGGCTACGAGCAGTACGTC. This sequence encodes CASSPRTPGYEQYV.